The 19 T cell receptor beta chains listed next were all sequenced from one sample in a study of blood T cell repertoires in COVID-19. Sequencing used immunoSEQ multiplex PCR; TCRdb keeps in-frame clones, though not all of them. The sample lists 200,000 or so clones, roughly four fifths occurring once. Sequences were obtained from peripheral blood. These receptors originate from a woman aged 25-40 years with acute or convalescent COVID-19.

V and J are TRBV10-2 and TRBJ1-3, with a weak D call TRBD1 (6 bases). CDR1 and CDR2 from the germline V gene are WSHSY and SAAADI. The CDR3 loop spans 15 amino acids. V was cut by 5 bases and J by 2 bases, with 13 bases left in between. CDR3 residues: CASSTQGVAGNTIYF. The CDR3 DNA reads TGCGCCAGCAGTACACAGGGAGTAGCTGGAAACACCATATATTTT.

The genes are TRBV7-2 and TRBJ1-5; D not certain. CDR1 SGHTA and CDR2 FQGNSA come from the germline V gene. V was trimmed by 5 bases and J by 0 bases, leaving 5 bases between them. The CDR3 has 13 residues. CDR3 sequence (DNA): TGTGCCAGCAGCATTAATAGCAATCAGCCCCAGCATTTT. Protein: CASSINSNQPQHF. Complete variable domain (other parts from reference TRBV7-2 and TRBJ1-5): GAGVSQSPSNKVTEKGKDVELRCDPISGHTALYWYRQSLGQGLEFLIYFQGNSAPDKSGLPSDRFSAERTGGSVSTLTIQRTQQEDSAVYLCASSINSNQPQHFGDGTRLSIL.

This clone appeared a few times. The chain has TRBV19 and TRBJ2-7; unclear D gene. The germline V gene has CDR1 LNHDA and CDR2 SQIVND (reference sequence). V was clipped by 4 bases and J by 3 bases, with 13 bases between them. The CDR3 length is 14 residues. The CDR3 loop reads CASSTRSMDYEQYF. The CDR3 DNA reads as TGTGCCAGTAGTACGCGGTCGATGGACTACGAGCAGTACTTC. The full variable domain, with the rest looked up from reference TRBV19 and TRBJ2-7, is DGGITQSPKYLFRKEGQNVTLSCEQNLNHDAMYWYRQDPGQGLRLIYYSQIVNDFQKGDIAEGYSVSREKKESFPLTVTSAQKNPTAFYLCASSTRSMDYEQYFGPGTRLTVT.

This chain links TRBV5-1 with TRBJ2-3, with 9 bases lining up with TRBD2. CDR3 size: 17 residues. The V and J ends lost 0 bases and 4 bases, in that order; junction bases with no gene match: 9. Germline V gene sequence: CDR1 SGHRS, CDR2 YFSETQ. CDR3 nucleotide sequence: TGCGCCAGCAGCTTGGAAGCTAGCGGGGTAGACGCAGATACGCAGTATTTT. Encoded protein: CASSLEASGVDADTQYF.

CDR3 region: CASRQGNTYNEQFF. The CDR3, as DNA: TGTGCCAGTAGACAGGGTAACACCTACAATGAGCAGTTCTTC. V gene TRBV19 combines with J gene TRBJ2-1, with D possibly being TRBD1 (6 bases). Per the germline V gene, CDR1 is LNHDA and CDR2 is SQIVND (reference sequence). Trimming took off 6 bases at V and 2 bases at J, with 11 bases between the two ends. The CDR3 extends over 14 amino acids.

V and J are TRBV10-3 and TRBJ2-5, with unresolved D. Germline V gene data show CDR1 as ENHRY and CDR2 as SYGVKD. This CDR3 is built from 13 residues. The V end lost 3 bases, the J end lost 5 bases, and 10 bases lay between the germline ends. The CDR3 sequence: CAISDTASETQYF. The DNA of the CDR3 is TGTGCCATCAGTGATACAGCCTCGGAGACCCAGTACTTC.

This chain joins TRBV25-1 and TRBJ2-7; TRBD2 aligns across 7 bases. Germline CDR1 is MGHDK and CDR2 is SYGVNS. This CDR3 is built from 13 residues. V lost 8 bases and J lost 2; bases outside the gene matches: 6. The CDR3 DNA reads as TGTGCCAGCGGCCAGCGGGGACCCTACGAGCAGTACTTC. This translates into CASGQRGPYEQYF.

V is TRBV28 and J is TRBJ1-1; D perhaps matches TRBD1 (5 bases). V lost 5 bases to trimming and J lost 3 bases, with 13 bases between them. Per germline, CDR1 MDHEN and CDR2 SYDVKM. The CDR3 spans 14 residues. CDR3 nucleotide sequence: TGTGCCAGCAGTCTAGGCAGGGTGGACACTGAAGCTTTCTTT. This gives the protein CASSLGRVDTEAFF.

The CDR3 DNA reads as TGTGCCAGCAGCGTAGGGGGCGCAGACTATGGCTACACCTTC. Translated: CASSVGGADYGYTF. The V and J genes are TRBV9 and TRBJ1-2, with D possibly being TRBD1 (5 bases). Germline assignment: CDR1 SGDLS and CDR2 YYNGEE. The CDR3 totals 14 residues. The V gene lost 0 bases and the J gene lost 3 bases, with 9 bases spanning the gap.

This sequence joins TRBV29-1 and TRBJ2-4, with 11 bases fitting TRBD2. The length of the CDR3 is 15 residues. V lost 7 bases and J lost 3; bases outside the gene matches: 8. The germline V gene has CDR1 SQVTM and CDR2 ANQGSEA. The CDR3 loop is CSATSGGWGKNIQYF. DNA of the CDR3: TGCAGCGCTACTAGCGGGGGATGGGGCAAAAACATTCAGTACTTC.

As to this clone: Other nucleotide sequences in the sample specify the same CDR3. The chain links TRBV29-1 to TRBJ1-4; D uncertain. V was clipped by 3 bases and J by 7 bases, with 12 bases between them. The germline gives CDR1 SQVTM, CDR2 ANQGSEA. This CDR3 is 13 amino acids long. The CDR3 reads CSVDSGSGEKLFF. The CDR3 region has the DNA TGCAGCGTTGATTCTGGATCGGGTGAAAAACTGTTTTTT.

The V and J genes are TRBV19 and TRBJ2-5, with D perhaps matching TRBD1 (6 bases). The CDR3 is 14 residues long. The V end was cut by 5 bases, the J end by 4 bases, with 14 bases between. Germline V gene sequence: CDR1 LNHDA, CDR2 SQIVND (reference sequence). The CDR3 sequence: CASSSQGPAETQYF. CDR3 nucleotides: TGTGCCAGTAGTTCACAGGGCCCGGCAGAGACCCAGTACTTC.

The J gene is TRBJ2-1, the V gene TRBV19, with 10 bases fitting TRBD2. Germline CDR1 and CDR2: LNHDA and SQIVND (reference sequence). The CDR3 sequence is 16 residues long. V shed 5 bases and J 8 bases; nucleotides not matched to a gene: 12. CDR3 protein: CASSYASGSSSDEQFF. The DNA of the CDR3 is TGTGCCAGTAGTTATGCTAGCGGGAGTTCCTCGGATGAGCAGTTCTTC.

The rearrangement joins TRBV19 to TRBJ1-2, with 11 bases matching TRBD1. This CDR3 spans 17 amino acids. Trimming removed 5 bases from V and 5 bases from J; junction bases left unmatched: 13. Germline CDR1 and CDR2: LNHDA and SQIVND (reference sequence). The CDR3 DNA reads TGTGCCAGTAGTCCCGGACAGGGGGCGCGTTTTAGGTATGGCTACACCTTC. This codes for CASSPGQGARFRYGYTF.

The V and J genes are TRBV4-2 and TRBJ1-3; 7 bases are shared with TRBD1. The CDR3 extends over 16 amino acids. Losses at the gene ends were 0 bases for V and 6 bases for J; bases not matched to a gene: 8. Germline V CDR1 and CDR2: LGHNA, YNFKEQ. CDR3 sequence: CASSQEIETGLNTIYF. CDR3 coding DNA: TGTGCCAGCAGCCAAGAAATCGAGACAGGGTTAAACACCATATATTTT.

The J gene is TRBJ2-3, the V gene TRBV7-3; 9 bases are shared with TRBD2. Losses at the gene ends were 5 bases for V and 4 bases for J; bases not matched to a gene: 7. From germline, CDR1 is SGHTA and CDR2 FQGTGA. The CDR3 consists of 15 residues. DNA of the CDR3: TGTGCCAGCAGCCAAGCGGGGGGATCCGCAGATACGCAGTATTTT. Translation: CASSQAGGSADTQYF.

The chain is built from TRBV13 and TRBJ1-2; D gene ambiguous. CDR1 is PRHDT, CDR2 FYEKMQ, per germline (reference sequence). V lost 0 bases, J lost 2 bases, and 7 bases lay in between. The CDR3 runs 14 residues. CDR3 DNA sequence: TGTGCCAGCAGCTTAGGCACAGACAACTATGGCTACACCTTC. Its translation: CASSLGTDNYGYTF.

This sequence joins TRBV28 and TRBJ1-6, with a possible D match to TRBD1 (5 bases). Germline V gene sequence: CDR1 MDHEN, CDR2 SYDVKM. V lost 6 bases and J lost 7, with 16 bases in between. The CDR3 contains 15 residues. CDR3 DNA: TGTGCCAGCAGACCCGCTCGGGGGTTGAATTCACCCCTCCACTTT. As protein: CASRPARGLNSPLHF. The whole variable domain, remainder taken from reference TRBV28 and TRBJ1-6, is DVKVTQSSRYLVKRTGEKVFLECVQDMDHENMFWYRQDPGLGLRLIYFSYDVKMKEKGDIPEGYSVSREKKERFSLILESASTNQTSMYLCASRPARGLNSPLHFGNGTRLTVT.

The chain has TRBV6-2 or TRBV6-3 and TRBJ2-7, with D possibly TRBD2 on 5 matching bases. This CDR3 comprises 14 residues. Germline lookup yields CDR1 MNHEY and CDR2 SVGEGT. With 2 bases removed from V and 1 base from J, the gap between germline ends came to 9 bases. CDR3 coding DNA: TGTGCCAGCAGTTACCCGGGGATTTCCTACGAGCAGTACTTC. This encodes CASSYPGISYEQYF.